The 10 T cell receptor beta chains below were found in one sample sequenced in a study of T cell changes during pregnancy in multiple sclerosis. The protocol was immunoSEQ multiplex PCR, while the TCRdb copy is restricted to in-frame clones and leaves out a portion. The data contain about 66,000 clones, roughly 90% of them seen just once; the ten biggest clones take up less than 5.5%. The sequencing here drew on CD8+ T cells from peripheral blood mononuclear cells, taken before pregnancy. These TCRs come from a female donor with multiple sclerosis, enrolled in a pregnancy study.

This chain connects TRBV6-6 to TRBJ1-4; 7 nucleotides match TRBD1. The CDR3 runs to 16 residues. CDR1 MNHNY and CDR2 SVGAGI come from the germline V gene (reference sequence). Trimming removed 7 bases from V and 7 bases from J; junction bases left unmatched: 15. CDR3 in amino acids: CASTHTWTGPSEKLFF. The CDR3 region has the DNA TGTGCCAGCACCCATACGTGGACAGGCCCCAGTGAAAAACTGTTTTTT.

V is TRBV5-1 and J is TRBJ2-3, with D perhaps TRBD2 (5 bases). Germline V gives CDR1 SGHRS, CDR2 YFSETQ. The V end lost 3 bases, the J end lost 0 bases, and 8 bases lay between the germline ends. This CDR3 spans 14 amino acids. For the CDR3, the DNA is TGCGCCAGCAGCTCACTAGGAAGCACAGATACGCAGTATTTT. It yields the protein CASSSLGSTDTQYF.

CDR3 protein: CASSQMGGGIYNEQFF. The CDR3 DNA sequence: TGTGCCAGCAGCCAAATGGGCGGGGGCATATACAATGAGCAGTTCTTC. The chain links TRBV7-3 to TRBJ2-1; tentative D call: TRBD2 (7 bases). The CDR3 is 16 amino acids. Trimming cost V 5 bases and J 4 bases, with 18 bases left between them. CDR1 SGHTA and CDR2 FQGTGA come from the germline V gene.

The chain uses TRBV5-8 and TRBJ2-1, with TRBD1 matching over 7 bases. CDR3 length: 15 residues. Trimming removed 0 bases from V and 4 bases from J; junction bases left unmatched: 4. CDR1 is SGHTS, CDR2 YDEGEE, per germline. The CDR3 region is CASSLGRGPYNEQFF. The CDR3 DNA follows: TGTGCCAGCAGCTTGGGTAGGGGGCCGTACAATGAGCAGTTCTTC. Drawing the rest from reference TRBV5-8 and TRBJ2-1, the complete variable domain is EAGVTQSPTHLIKTRGQQATLRCSPISGHTSVYWYQQALGLGLQFLLWYDEGEERNRGNFPPRFSGRQFPNYSSELNVNALELEDSALYLCASSLGRGPYNEQFFGPGTRLTVL.

This chain links TRBV9 with TRBJ2-1; TRBD2 agrees at 10 bases. CDR3 length: 16 amino acids. The germline V gene encodes CDR1 SGDLS and CDR2 YYNGEE. V lost 3 bases and J lost 7; bases outside the gene matches: 10. CDR3 bases: TGTGCCAGCAGCGCTCAAGCGGGGGGGCCTCGGAATGAGCAGTTCTTC. As protein: CASSAQAGGPRNEQFF.

The rearrangement uses TRBV27 and TRBJ2-1; 12 bases align to TRBD2. Germline CDR1 and CDR2: MNHEY and SMNVEV (reference sequence). The V and J ends lost 2 bases and 10 bases, in that order; junction bases with no gene match: 3. The CDR3 runs 14 residues. The CDR3 coding sequence is TGTGCCAGCAGTTTAGGACTAGCGGGGACCGAGCAGTTCTTC. It encodes CASSLGLAGTEQFF.

The chain employs TRBV5-1 and TRBJ2-7; a weak D match, TRBD1 (6 bases). This CDR3 is 16 amino acids long. The V end was cut by 4 bases, the J end by 6 bases, with 23 bases between. Germline CDR1 is SGHRS and CDR2 is YFSETQ. CDR3 region: CASSGEQGNPLAEQYF. CDR3 in DNA: TGCGCCAGCAGCGGAGAACAGGGTAATCCCCTCGCCGAGCAGTACTTC.

The V gene is TRBV27, the J gene TRBJ2-7, with 9 bases lining up with TRBD1. This CDR3 contains 13 residues. The V gene's germline CDR1 is MNHEY and CDR2 SMNVEV (reference sequence). After removal of 5 bases from V and 5 bases from J, the junction contained 4 bases not matched to a gene. As DNA, the CDR3 is TGTGCCAGCAGTACAACAGGGGGCCACGAGCAGTACTTC. Protein product: CASSTTGGHEQYF.

The chain joins TRBV4-1 to TRBJ1-1; tentatively, D is TRBD1 (5 bases). This CDR3 comprises 15 residues. Germline V lookup: CDR1 MGHRA, CDR2 YSYEKL. Trimming removed 0 bases from V and 6 bases from J, with 14 bases in between. Here the CDR3 DNA reads TGCGCCAGCAGCCAAGAAGGGCAGGGCCGACCTGAAGCTTTCTTT. Its protein is CASSQEGQGRPEAFF.

V is TRBV7-2 and J is TRBJ1-5, with 8 bases lining up with TRBD1. With V trimmed by 5 bases and J by 5 bases, 11 bases remained unmatched. Germline V gene data show CDR1 as SGHTA and CDR2 as FQGNSA. The CDR3 consists of 16 residues. The CDR3 spells CASSQLGQGGHQPQHF. The CDR3 DNA reads TGTGCCAGCAGCCAACTTGGACAGGGAGGCCATCAGCCCCAGCATTTT.